This T cell receptor beta chain is drawn from a study of T-cell reconstitution after alpha-beta-depleted transplantation in children. This CDR3 region has 16 residues. The V gene lost 4 bases and the J gene lost 0 bases, with 14 bases spanning the gap. Germline V gene data show CDR1 as MNHEY and CDR2 as SVGEGT. This clonotype was counted many times. Unique molecular identifiers were incorporated during preparation of the TCRbeta library. Using its own MiXCR run on the PCR reads, TCRdb lists one record per CDR3 protein. Of a few hundred thousand distinct CDR3 sequences listed, approximately 9.5% are singletons.

This clonotype was obtained from a human donor who donated a stem cell graft to a child with acute lymphoblastic leukemia. This chain connects TRBV6-2 or TRBV6-3 to TRBJ2-3; the D gene is possibly TRBD1 (5 bases). This sample comprised PBMCs from the stem cell graft donor, obtained from the stem cell graft. DNA of the CDR3: TGTGCCAGCAGTTCCTGGGGCCAGTCTAGCACAGATACGCAGTATTTT. Translated, it gives CASSSWGQSSTDTQYF.